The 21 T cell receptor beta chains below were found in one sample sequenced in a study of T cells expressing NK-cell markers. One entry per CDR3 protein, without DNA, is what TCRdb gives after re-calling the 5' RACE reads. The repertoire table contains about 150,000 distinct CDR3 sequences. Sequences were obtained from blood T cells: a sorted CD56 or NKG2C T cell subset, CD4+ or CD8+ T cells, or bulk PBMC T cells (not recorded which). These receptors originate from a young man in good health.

CDR3 loop: CASASPTGSHYGYTF. The chain has TRBV12-3 or TRBV12-4 and TRBJ1-2; the D gene TCRdb calls, TRBD1, cannot be checked with no DNA. The CDR3 spans 15 residues.

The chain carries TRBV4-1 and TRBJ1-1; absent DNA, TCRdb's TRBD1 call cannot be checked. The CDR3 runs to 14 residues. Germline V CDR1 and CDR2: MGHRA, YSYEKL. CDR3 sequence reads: CASSHQITVSEAFF.

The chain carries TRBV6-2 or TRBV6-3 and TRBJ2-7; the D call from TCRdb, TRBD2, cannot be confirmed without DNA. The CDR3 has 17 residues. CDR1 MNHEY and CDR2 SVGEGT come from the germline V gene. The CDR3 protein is CASSQPLAGVTFYEQYF.

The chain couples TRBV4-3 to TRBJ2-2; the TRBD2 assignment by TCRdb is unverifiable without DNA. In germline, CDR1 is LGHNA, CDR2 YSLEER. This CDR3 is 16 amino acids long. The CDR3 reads CASSQEASGNTGELFF.

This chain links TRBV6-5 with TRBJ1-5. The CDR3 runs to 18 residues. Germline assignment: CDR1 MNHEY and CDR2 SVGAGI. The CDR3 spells CASSYPYSGEDSNQPQHF.

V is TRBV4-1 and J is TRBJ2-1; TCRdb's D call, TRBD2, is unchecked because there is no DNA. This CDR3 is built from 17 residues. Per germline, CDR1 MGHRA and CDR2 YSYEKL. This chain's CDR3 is CASSQEGLAGPYNEQFF.

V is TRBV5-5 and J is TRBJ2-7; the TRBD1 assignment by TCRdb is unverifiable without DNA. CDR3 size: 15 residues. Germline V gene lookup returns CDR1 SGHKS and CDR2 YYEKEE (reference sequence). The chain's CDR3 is CASSLEAPLRNEQYF.

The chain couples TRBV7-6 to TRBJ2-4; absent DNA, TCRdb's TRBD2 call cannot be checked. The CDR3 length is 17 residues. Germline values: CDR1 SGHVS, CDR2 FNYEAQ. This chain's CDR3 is CASSPGGSGRDKNIQYF.

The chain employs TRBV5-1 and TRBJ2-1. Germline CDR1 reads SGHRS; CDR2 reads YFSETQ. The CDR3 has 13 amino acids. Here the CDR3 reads CASSLAGFDEQFF. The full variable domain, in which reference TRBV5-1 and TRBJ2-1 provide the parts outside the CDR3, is KAGVTQTPRYLIKTRGQQVTLSCSPISGHRSVSWYQQTPGQGLQFLFEYFSETQRNKGNFPGRFSGRQFSNSRSEMNVSTLELGDSALYLCASSLAGFDEQFFGPGTRLTVL.

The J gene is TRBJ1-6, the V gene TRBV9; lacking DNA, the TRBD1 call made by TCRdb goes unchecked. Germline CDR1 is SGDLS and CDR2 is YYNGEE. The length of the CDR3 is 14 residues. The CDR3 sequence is CASSVEGPNSPLHF.

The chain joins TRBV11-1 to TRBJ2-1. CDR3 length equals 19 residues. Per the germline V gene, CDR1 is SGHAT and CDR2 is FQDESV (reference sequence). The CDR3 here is CASSIAGLKDGSTYNEQFF.

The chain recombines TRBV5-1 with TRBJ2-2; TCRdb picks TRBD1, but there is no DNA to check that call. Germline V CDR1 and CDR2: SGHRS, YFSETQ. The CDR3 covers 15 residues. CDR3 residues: CASSLEQASTGELFF.

The CDR3: CASSVEVGGLAINEQFF. The chain recombines TRBV9 with TRBJ2-1; TCRdb's assignment of TRBD2 cannot be checked, as there is no DNA. Germline lookup yields CDR1 SGDLS and CDR2 YYNGEE. This CDR3 contains 17 residues. Full variable domain (missing parts from reference TRBV9 and TRBJ2-1): DSGVTQTPKHLITATGQRVTLRCSPRSGDLSVYWYQQSLDQGLQFLIQYYNGEERAKGNILERFSAQQFPDLHSELNLSSLELGDSALYFCASSVEVGGLAINEQFFGPGTRLTVL.

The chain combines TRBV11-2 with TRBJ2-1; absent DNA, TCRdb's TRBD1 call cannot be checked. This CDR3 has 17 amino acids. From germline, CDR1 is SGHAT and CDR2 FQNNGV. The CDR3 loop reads CASSRTWSPKAYNEQFF.

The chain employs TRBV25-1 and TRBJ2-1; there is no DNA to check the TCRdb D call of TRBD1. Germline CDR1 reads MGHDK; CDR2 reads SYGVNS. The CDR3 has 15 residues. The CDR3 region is CASSGGQRVYNEQFF. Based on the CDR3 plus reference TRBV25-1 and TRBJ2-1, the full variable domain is EADIYQTPRYLVIGTGKKITLECSQTMGHDKMYWYQQDPGMELHLIHYSYGVNSTEKGDLSSESTVSRIRTEHFPLTLESARPSHTSQYLCASSGGQRVYNEQFFGPGTRLTVL.

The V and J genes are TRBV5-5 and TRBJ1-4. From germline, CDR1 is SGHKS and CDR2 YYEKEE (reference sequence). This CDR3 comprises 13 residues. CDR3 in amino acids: CASSSTVGEKLFF.

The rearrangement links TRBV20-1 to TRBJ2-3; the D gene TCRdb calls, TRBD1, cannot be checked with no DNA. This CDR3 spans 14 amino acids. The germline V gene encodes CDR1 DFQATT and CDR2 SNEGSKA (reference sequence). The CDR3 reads CSARGTASTDTQYF.

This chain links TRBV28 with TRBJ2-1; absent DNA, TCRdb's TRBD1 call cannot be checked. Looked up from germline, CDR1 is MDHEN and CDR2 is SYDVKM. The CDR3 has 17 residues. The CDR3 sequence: CASSLWDIGGTYNEQFF. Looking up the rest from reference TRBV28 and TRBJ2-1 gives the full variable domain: DVKVTQSSRYLVKRTGEKVFLECVQDMDHENMFWYRQDPGLGLRLIYFSYDVKMKEKGDIPEGYSVSREKKERFSLILESASTNQTSMYLCASSLWDIGGTYNEQFFGPGTRLTVL.

CDR3 protein: CASLSGQEHTEAFF. The chain links TRBV6-1 to TRBJ1-1; the TCRdb call, TRBD1, lacks DNA for checking. The CDR3 has 14 residues. Germline CDR1 is MNHNS and CDR2 is SASEGT.

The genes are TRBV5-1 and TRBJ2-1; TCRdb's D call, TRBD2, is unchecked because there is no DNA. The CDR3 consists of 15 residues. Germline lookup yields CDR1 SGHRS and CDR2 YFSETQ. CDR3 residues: CASSFSGSYDNEQFF. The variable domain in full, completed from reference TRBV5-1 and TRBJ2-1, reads KAGVTQTPRYLIKTRGQQVTLSCSPISGHRSVSWYQQTPGQGLQFLFEYFSETQRNKGNFPGRFSGRQFSNSRSEMNVSTLELGDSALYLCASSFSGSYDNEQFFGPGTRLTVL.

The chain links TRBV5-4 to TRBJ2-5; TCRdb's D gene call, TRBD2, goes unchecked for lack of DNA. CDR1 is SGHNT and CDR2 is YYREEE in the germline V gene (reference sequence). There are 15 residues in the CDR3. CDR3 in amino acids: CASSFNSGSGETQYF. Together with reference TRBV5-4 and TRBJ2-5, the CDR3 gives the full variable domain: ETGVTQSPTHLIKTRGQQVTLRCSSQSGHNTVSWYQQALGQGPQFIFQYYREEENGRGNFPPRFSGLQFPNYSSELNVNALELDDSALYLCASSFNSGSGETQYFGPGTRLLVL.